This T cell receptor beta chain was profiled in a study of T cells after yellow fever vaccination. Study in general: Preparation of the low-cell-number fractions used SMART-Seq v4 Ultra Low Input. Study findings and constraints: Post-booster repertoires again held most primary-vaccination clones (roughly 96% CD4, 88% CD8).

This clonotype was detected a few times. Its antigen remains unidentified. Template-switching 5'RACE yielded the TCR cDNA; a universal primer site and UMIs were added in the process. TCRdb reprocessed the 5' RACE reads via MiXCR and lists one record per CDR3 protein. The sample has around 590,000 distinct CDR3 sequences; 10% to 15% are singletons. Between the trimmed V and J ends, which lost 4 bases and 6 bases, there was a span of 15 bases. Germline V lookup: CDR1 SGHDT, CDR2 YYEEEE. This CDR3 has 14 amino acids. The sequencing here drew on PBMCs, taken on the day of the yellow fever booster vaccination. The receptor was derived from a man under 40 who received the YFV17D yellow fever vaccine. The genes are TRBV5-6 and TRBJ2-3; D remains unclear. The DNA of the CDR3 is TGTGCCAGCAGCCCCCGGGCATCGCACGATACGCAGTATTTT. Encoded protein: CASSPRASHDTQYF.